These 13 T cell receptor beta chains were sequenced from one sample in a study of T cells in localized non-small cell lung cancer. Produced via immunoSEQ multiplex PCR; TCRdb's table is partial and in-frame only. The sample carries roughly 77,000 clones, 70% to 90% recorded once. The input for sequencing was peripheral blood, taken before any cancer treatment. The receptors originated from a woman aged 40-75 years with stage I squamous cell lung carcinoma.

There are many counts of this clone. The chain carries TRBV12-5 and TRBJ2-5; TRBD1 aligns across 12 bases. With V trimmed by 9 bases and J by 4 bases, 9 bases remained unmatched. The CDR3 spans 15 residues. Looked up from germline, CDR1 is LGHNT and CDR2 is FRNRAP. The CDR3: CASPPGQGASETQYF. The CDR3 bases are TGTGCTAGCCCCCCGGGACAGGGGGCTTCAGAGACCCAGTACTTC.

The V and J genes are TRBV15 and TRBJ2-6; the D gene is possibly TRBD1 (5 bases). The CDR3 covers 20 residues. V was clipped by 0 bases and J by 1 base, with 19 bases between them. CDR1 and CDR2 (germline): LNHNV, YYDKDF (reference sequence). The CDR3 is CATSRDRSGRVESGANVLTF. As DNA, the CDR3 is TGTGCCACCAGCAGAGATCGATCCGGCAGGGTGGAGTCTGGGGCCAACGTCCTGACTTTC. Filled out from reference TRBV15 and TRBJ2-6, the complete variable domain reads DAMVIQNPRYQVTQFGKPVTLSCSQTLNHNVMYWYQQKSSQAPKLLFHYYDKDFNNEADTPDNFQSRRPNTSFCFLDIRSPGLGDTAMYLCATSRDRSGRVESGANVLTFGAGSRLTVL.

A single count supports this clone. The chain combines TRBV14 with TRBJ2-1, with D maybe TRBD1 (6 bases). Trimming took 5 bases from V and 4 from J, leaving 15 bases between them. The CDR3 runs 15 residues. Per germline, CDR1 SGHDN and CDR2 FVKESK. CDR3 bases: TGTGCCAGCAGCGAGACCGGGACACCGTACAATGAGCAGTTCTTC. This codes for CASSETGTPYNEQFF.

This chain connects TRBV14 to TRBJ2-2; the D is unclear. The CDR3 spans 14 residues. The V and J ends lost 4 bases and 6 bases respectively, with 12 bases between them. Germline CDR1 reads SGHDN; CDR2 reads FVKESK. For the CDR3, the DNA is TGTGCCAGCAGCCTCCAGCTAGTGGCCGGGGAGCTGTTTTTT. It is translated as CASSLQLVAGELFF.

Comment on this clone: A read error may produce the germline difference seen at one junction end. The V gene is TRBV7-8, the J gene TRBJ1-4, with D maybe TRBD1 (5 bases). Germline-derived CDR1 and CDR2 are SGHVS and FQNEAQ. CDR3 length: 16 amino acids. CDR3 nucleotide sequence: TGTGCCGGCAGCTTAGGGGACGGAGCAACTAATGAAAAACTGTTTTTT. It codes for CAGSLGDGATNEKLFF.

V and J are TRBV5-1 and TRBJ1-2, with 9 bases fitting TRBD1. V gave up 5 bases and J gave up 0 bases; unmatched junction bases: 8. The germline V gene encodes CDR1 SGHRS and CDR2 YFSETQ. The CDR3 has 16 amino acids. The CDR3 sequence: CASSPGQGLSNYGYTF. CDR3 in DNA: TGCGCCAGCAGTCCGGGACAGGGTTTGTCTAACTATGGCTACACCTTC.

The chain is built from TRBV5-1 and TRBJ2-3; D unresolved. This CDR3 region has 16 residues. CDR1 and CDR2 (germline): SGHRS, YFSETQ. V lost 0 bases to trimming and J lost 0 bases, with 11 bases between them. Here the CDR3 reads CASSLVPEASTDTQYF. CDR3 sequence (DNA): TGCGCCAGCAGCTTGGTTCCGGAAGCTAGCACAGATACGCAGTATTTT.

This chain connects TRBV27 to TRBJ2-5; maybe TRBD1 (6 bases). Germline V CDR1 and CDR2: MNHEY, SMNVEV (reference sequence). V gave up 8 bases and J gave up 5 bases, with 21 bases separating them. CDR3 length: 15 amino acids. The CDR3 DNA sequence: TGTGCCAGCGCCCTTAACCCCAGGGGTGGGGAGACCCAGTACTTC. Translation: CASALNPRGGETQYF.

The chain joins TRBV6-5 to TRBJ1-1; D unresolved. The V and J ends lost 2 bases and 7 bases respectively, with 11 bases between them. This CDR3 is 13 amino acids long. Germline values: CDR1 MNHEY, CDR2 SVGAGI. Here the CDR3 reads CASSYSHSGEAFF. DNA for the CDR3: TGTGCCAGCAGTTACAGCCACAGCGGTGAAGCTTTCTTT.

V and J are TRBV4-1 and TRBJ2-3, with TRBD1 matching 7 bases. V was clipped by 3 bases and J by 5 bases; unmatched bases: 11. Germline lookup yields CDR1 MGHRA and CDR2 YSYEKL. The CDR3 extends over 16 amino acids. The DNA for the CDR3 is TGCGCCAGCAGCCAGGGATGGGACAGTAGATTAGATACGCAGTATTTT. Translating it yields CASSQGWDSRLDTQYF.

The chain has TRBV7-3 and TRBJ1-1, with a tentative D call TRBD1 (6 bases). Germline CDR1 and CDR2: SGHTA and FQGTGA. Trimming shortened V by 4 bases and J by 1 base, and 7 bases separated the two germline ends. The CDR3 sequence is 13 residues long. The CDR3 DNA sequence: TGTGCCAGCAGCTCGGACAGGAACACTGAAGCTTTCTTT. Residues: CASSSDRNTEAFF.

The CDR3 is CAWSRDRNYGYTF. The CDR3 DNA reads TGTGCCTGGAGCCGGGACAGGAACTATGGCTACACCTTC. The J gene is TRBJ1-2, the V gene TRBV30, with TRBD1 matching over 8 bases. The CDR3 spans 13 residues. Germline CDR1 is GTSNPN and CDR2 is SVGIG (reference sequence). Trimming removed 3 bases from V and 2 bases from J; junction bases left unmatched: 2.

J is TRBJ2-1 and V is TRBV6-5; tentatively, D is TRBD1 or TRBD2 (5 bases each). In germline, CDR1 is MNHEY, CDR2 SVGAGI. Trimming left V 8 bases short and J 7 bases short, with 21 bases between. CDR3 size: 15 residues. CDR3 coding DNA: TGTGCCAGCGCCGGGGCACGAGCTATAATAAATGAGCAGTTCTTC. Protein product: CASAGARAIINEQFF.